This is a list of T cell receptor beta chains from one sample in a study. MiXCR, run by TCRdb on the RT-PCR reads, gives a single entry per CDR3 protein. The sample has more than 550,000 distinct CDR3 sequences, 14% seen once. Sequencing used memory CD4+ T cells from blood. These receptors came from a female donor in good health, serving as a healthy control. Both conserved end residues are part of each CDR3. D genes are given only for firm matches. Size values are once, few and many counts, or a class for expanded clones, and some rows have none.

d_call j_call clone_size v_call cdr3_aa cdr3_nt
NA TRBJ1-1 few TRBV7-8 CASNHDSRRTEAFF TGTGCCAGCAACCACGACAGCCGAAGGACTGAAGCTTTCTTT
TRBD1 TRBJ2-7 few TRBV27 CASNLRWGQGAYEQYF TGTGCCAGCAACCTCAGGTGGGGACAGGGGGCCTACGAGCAGTACTTC
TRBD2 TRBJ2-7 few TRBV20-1 CSAFRTSGKYEQYF TGCAGTGCCTTCCGGACTAGCGGGAAGTATGAGCAGTACTTC
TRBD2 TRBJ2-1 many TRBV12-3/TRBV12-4 CASSLRPGREGDNEQFF TGTGCCAGCAGTTTAAGGCCCGGGAGGGAGGGTGACAATGAGCAGTTCTTC
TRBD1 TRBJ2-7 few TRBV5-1 CASSLGGTGLNEQYF TGCGCCAGCAGCTTGGGGGGGACAGGGTTGAACGAGCAGTACTTC
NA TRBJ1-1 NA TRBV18 CASSRSTVEAFF TGTGCCAGCTCACGATCGACAGTAGAAGCTTTCTTT
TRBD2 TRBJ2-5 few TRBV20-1 CSARGLLAGGPETQYF TGCAGTGCTAGAGGTCTCCTAGCGGGAGGGCCAGAGACCCAGTACTTC
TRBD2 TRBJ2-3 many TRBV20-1 CSAPPAGTSGDASTDTQYF TGCAGTGCTCCCCCCGCAGGGACTAGCGGGGACGCTAGCACAGATACGCAGTATTTT
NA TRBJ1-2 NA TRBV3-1 CASSQGAQPKDGYTF TGTGCCAGCAGCCAAGGAGCACAGCCCAAGGATGGCTACACCTTC
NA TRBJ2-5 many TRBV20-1 CSASRNRQETQYF TGCAGTGCTAGCAGGAACAGACAAGAGACCCAGTACTTC
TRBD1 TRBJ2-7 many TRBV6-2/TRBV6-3 CASSPGTGGLGQYF TGTGCCAGCAGCCCCGGGACAGGGGGCTTGGGGCAGTACTTC
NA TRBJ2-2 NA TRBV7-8 CASSSPGLTGELFF TGTGCCAGCAGCTCCCCGGGTTTGACCGGGGAGCTGTTTTTT
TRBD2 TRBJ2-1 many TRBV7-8 CASRAGGLSYNEQFF TGTGCCAGCAGAGCGGGGGGGCTCTCCTACAATGAGCAGTTCTTC
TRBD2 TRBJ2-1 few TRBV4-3 CASSQLAGEGYYNEQFF TGCGCCAGCAGCCAGCTAGCGGGAGAGGGGTACTACAATGAGCAGTTCTTC
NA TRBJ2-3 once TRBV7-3 CASSLVRGVSGADTQYF TGTGCCAGCAGCTTAGTTCGGGGGGTATCAGGGGCAGATACGCAGTATTTT
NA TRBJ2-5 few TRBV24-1 CATSDREETQYF TGTGCCACCAGTGATAGGGAAGAGACCCAGTACTTC
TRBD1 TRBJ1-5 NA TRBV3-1 CASSQVGQNQPQHF TGTGCCAGCAGCCAAGTGGGACAGAATCAGCCCCAGCATTTT
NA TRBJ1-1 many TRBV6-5 CASSYSPYQTGTAFF TGTGCCAGCAGTTACTCCCCCTATCAGACAGGCACAGCTTTCTTT
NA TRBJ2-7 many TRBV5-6 CASSYGLVIAGEQYF TGTGCCAGCAGCTATGGACTGGTAATAGCTGGCGAGCAGTACTTC
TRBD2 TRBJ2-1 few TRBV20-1 CSARVLAGSSYNEQFF TGCAGTGCTAGAGTACTAGCGGGAAGCTCCTACAATGAGCAGTTCTTC
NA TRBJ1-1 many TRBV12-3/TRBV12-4 CASSLHQDSTEAFF TGTGCCAGCAGTCTACACCAGGACAGCACTGAAGCTTTCTTT
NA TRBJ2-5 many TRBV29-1 CSVAHRVQQTQYF TGCAGCGTTGCGCACAGGGTTCAGCAGACCCAGTACTTC
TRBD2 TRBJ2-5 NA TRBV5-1 CASSLDPGTSHQETQYF TGCGCCAGCAGCTTGGACCCCGGGACTAGCCACCAAGAGACCCAGTACTTC
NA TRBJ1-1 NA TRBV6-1 CASSEGSGMNTEAFF TGTGCCAGCAGTGAAGGGTCTGGGATGAACACTGAAGCTTTCTTT
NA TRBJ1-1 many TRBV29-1 CSSEVGYGTEAFF TGCAGCTCCGAGGTAGGGTACGGCACTGAAGCTTTCTTT
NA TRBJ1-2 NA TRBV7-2 CASSFDYGYTF TGTGCCAGCAGCTTCGACTATGGCTACACCTTC
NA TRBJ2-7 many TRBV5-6 CASSPPNRQGSEQYF TGTGCCAGCAGCCCCCCTAATCGGCAGGGAAGCGAGCAGTACTTC
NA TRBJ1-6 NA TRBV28 CASTQGFSPLHF TGTGCCAGCACCCAGGGGTTCTCACCCCTCCACTTT
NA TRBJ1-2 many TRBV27 CASSTGIESYGYTF TGTGCCAGCAGTACAGGGATTGAGAGCTATGGCTACACCTTC
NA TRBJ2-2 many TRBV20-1 CSASLGGSSGTGELFF TGCAGTGCTAGTCTGGGTGGGTCGAGTGGCACCGGGGAGCTGTTTTTT
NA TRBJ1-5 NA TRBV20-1 CSATAQRDIYSNQPQHF TGCAGTGCCACAGCACAGAGGGACATCTATAGCAATCAGCCCCAGCATTTT
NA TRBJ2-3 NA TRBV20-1 CSAPGVLRTDTQYF TGCAGTGCCCCAGGAGTCCTTCGCACAGATACGCAGTATTTT
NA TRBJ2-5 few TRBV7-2 CASSLSGNYQETQYF TGTGCCAGCAGCTTAAGTGGGAACTACCAAGAGACCCAGTACTTC
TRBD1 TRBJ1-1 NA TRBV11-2 CASSPSARPTGGTEAFF TGTGCCAGCAGCCCGAGTGCCAGACCGACAGGGGGCACTGAAGCTTTCTTT
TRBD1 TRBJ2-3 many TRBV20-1 CSARDDRDRGLTDTQYF TGCAGTGCTAGAGACGACCGGGACAGGGGTCTCACAGATACGCAGTATTTT
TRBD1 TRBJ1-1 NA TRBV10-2 CASLDRASGTEAFF TGCGCCAGCTTGGACAGGGCCTCTGGCACTGAAGCTTTCTTT
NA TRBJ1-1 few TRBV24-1 CATSDRHSGPF TGTGCCACCAGTGATCGCCATTCCGGTCCCTTT
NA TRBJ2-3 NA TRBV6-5 CASRRARGVLLIDTQYF TGTGCCAGCAGGAGAGCCCGAGGGGTTCTTTTAATAGATACGCAGTATTTT
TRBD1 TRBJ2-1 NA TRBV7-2 CASSEGDRPDWMFF TGTGCCAGCAGCGAGGGGGACAGGCCCGACTGGATGTTCTTC
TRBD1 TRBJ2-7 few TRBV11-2 CASSDRDRGQLQYF TGTGCCAGCAGCGACCGGGACAGGGGGCAGTTGCAGTACTTC
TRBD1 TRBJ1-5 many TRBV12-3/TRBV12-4 CASSSIKGGRNQPQHF TGTGCCAGCAGTTCCATTAAAGGGGGCCGGAATCAGCCCCAGCATTTT
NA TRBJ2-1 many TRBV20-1 CSVIRLENNEQFF TGCAGTGTTATAAGACTAGAGAACAATGAGCAGTTCTTC
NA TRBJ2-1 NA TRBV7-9 CASSYSVGGPYNEQFF TGTGCCAGCAGCTACTCTGTGGGGGGACCTTACAATGAGCAGTTCTTC
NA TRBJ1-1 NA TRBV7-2 CASSLVWETEAFF TGTGCCAGCAGCTTAGTCTGGGAAACTGAAGCTTTCTTT
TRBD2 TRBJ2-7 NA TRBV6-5 CAISPLRTRGSYEQYF TGTGCCATCTCCCCCCTAAGGACTAGGGGCTCCTACGAGCAGTACTTC
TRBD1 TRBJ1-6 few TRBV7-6 CASSEQSQGFNSPLHF TGTGCCAGCAGCGAACAATCACAGGGGTTTAATTCACCCCTCCACTTT
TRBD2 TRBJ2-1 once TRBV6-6 CASIRTSVIGNEQFF TGTGCCAGCATCAGGACTAGCGTAATAGGGAATGAGCAGTTCTTC
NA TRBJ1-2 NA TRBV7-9 CASSLEQGRGYTF TGTGCCAGCAGCTTAGAACAGGGACGGGGCTACACCTTC
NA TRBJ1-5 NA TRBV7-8 CASSLAPQLYQPQHF TGTGCCAGCAGCTTAGCGCCTCAGCTTTATCAGCCCCAGCATTTT
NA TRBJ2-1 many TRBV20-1 CSAPPESVTYNEQFF TGCAGTGCCCCGCCGGAGTCTGTCACCTACAATGAGCAGTTCTTC
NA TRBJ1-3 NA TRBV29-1 CSVGIGPGTGNTIYF TGCAGCGTTGGAATCGGCCCAGGGACTGGAAACACCATATATTTT
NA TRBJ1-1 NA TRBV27 CASSLRALSREAFF TGTGCCAGCAGTTTGAGAGCGTTGTCGAGGGAAGCTTTCTTT
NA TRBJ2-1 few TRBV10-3 CAISGRTGNNEQFF TGTGCCATCAGTGGGAGAACAGGGAACAATGAGCAGTTCTTC
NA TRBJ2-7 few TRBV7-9 CASSPRGSRFSEQYF TGTGCCAGCAGCCCTCGGGGCAGCCGATTCTCCGAGCAGTACTTC